This T cell receptor beta chain was obtained from a study of OX40 agonist ivuxolimab in advanced cancers. Turning to the study itself: An anti-OX40 (CD134) antibody with agonistic activity, ivuxolimab, was administered to patients. Melanoma, hepatocellular carcinoma, head and neck or renal cell cancer occurred in dose-escalation patients. Prior checkpoint blockade (anti-PD-1, anti-PD-L1 or anti-CTLA-4) was permitted; 35% to 50% had it.

CDR1 is SNHLY and CDR2 is FYNNEI in the germline V gene. The CDR3 sequence is 16 residues long. Between the trimmed V and J ends, which lost 0 bases and 5 bases, there was a span of 13 bases. Libraries were prepared by immunoSEQ multiplex PCR; TCRdb keeps only in-frame clonotypes and omits some of them. The sample shows roughly 120,000 clones, roughly 89% of them seen only once. The TCR originated in an adult with an advanced solid tumor such as melanoma, head and neck, liver or kidney cancer. The specimen comprised CD4+ or CD8+ T cells sorted from blood, sampled in a trial of the OX40 agonist ivuxolimab. The rearrangement uses TRBV2 and TRBJ2-2; D remains ambiguous. CDR3 loop: CASSEAASLGTGELFF. CDR3 DNA sequence: TGTGCCAGCAGTGAAGCCGCCAGCTTGGGGACCGGGGAGCTGTTTTTT.